This T cell receptor (beta chain) was observed in a study of control samples from healthy donors and cancer patients. The repertoire was sequenced with immunoSEQ multiplex PCR; TCRdb's copy has only in-frame clones and lacks some. In the table there are fewer than 200,000 clones, just over 90% of which are singletons. The CDR3 is made up of 16 amino acids. Germline loops: CDR1 SEHNR, CDR2 FQNEAQ (reference sequence). The V end was cut by 4 bases, the J end by 0 bases, with 12 bases between. The source of this sequence is a woman aged 55-69 years in good health. The sample consisted of blood. V is TRBV7-9 and J is TRBJ1-4, with no clear D. In DNA, the CDR3 is TGTGCCAGCAGCTCGGATTACAGAGCAACTAATGAAAAACTGTTTTTT. This encodes CASSSDYRATNEKLFF.